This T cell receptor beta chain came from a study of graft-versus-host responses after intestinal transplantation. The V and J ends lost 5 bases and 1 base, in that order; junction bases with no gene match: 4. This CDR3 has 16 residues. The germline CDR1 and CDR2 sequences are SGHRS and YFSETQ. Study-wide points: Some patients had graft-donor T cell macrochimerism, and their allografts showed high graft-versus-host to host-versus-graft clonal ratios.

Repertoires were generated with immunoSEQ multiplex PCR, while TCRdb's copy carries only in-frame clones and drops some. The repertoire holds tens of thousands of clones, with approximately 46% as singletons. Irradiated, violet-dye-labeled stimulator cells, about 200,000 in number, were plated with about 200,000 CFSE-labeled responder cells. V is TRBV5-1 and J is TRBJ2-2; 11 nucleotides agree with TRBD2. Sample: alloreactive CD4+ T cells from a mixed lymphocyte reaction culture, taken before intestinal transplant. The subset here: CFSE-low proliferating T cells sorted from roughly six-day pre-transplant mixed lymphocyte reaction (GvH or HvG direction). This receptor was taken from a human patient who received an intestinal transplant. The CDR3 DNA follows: TGCGCCAGCAGGGGGACTAGCGGAGAGAACACCGGGGAGCTGTTTTTT. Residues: CASRGTSGENTGELFF.